This section outlines one T cell receptor (beta chain) sequence together with its context. Its antigen is unknown. CDR3 length: 18 amino acids. The germline V gene has CDR1 SGHAT and CDR2 FQNNGV. The V segment lost 6 bases and the J segment 4 bases; nucleotides outside the gene matches: 14. The source of the sample is a study of cytomegalovirus exposure and HLA in healthy donors. The wider study: Later analysis reported that the roughly 130 validation repertoires shared the platform of the approximately 670 first-cohort repertoires.

Regarding the study as a whole: Most TCR sequences proved rare, with some public TCRs found in many donors.

Assay used: immunoSEQ multiplex PCR; TCRdb lists only in-frame clones, some missing. The table includes around 170,000 clones, 88% detected once. The sequence derives from a man aged 18 to 30 in good health and CMV-seronegative. The source material was PBMCs. The chain has TRBV11-2 and TRBJ2-3; TRBD2 aligns across 12 bases. The CDR3 bases are TGTGCCAGCAGTTCATCCGGGACTAGCGGGTTGGGGCCAGATACGCAGTATTTT. It is translated as CASSSSGTSGLGPDTQYF.